The source of this T cell receptor beta chain is a study of memory CD4+ T cells and cytomegalovirus serostatus. Study-level background: This sample comes from healthy Belgian adults, 9 CMV seropositive, approximately 22 seronegative.

Using immunoSEQ multiplex PCR, the repertoire was profiled, and TCRdb retains in-frame clones only, with some absent. The table shows tens of thousands of clones, with 70% to 80% occurring only once. Single viable CD3+CD4+CD8-CD45RO+ cells were sorted as the memory CD4+ T cells. Germline CDR1 reads MNHEY; CDR2 reads SVGAGI. The CDR3 spans 14 residues. The V gene end was trimmed by 5 bases and the J gene end by 0 bases; junction bases not matched to a gene: 4. The sample was memory CD4+ T cells from blood. The gene calls are TRBV6-5 and TRBJ2-7; 7 bases line up with TRBD1. The origin of this receptor is an adult in good health and CMV-seronegative. The CDR3: CASSTRDSSYEQYF. The CDR3 nucleotides read TGTGCCAGCAGTACCAGGGACAGCTCCTACGAGCAGTACTTC.